This T cell receptor beta chain was identified in a study of shared clonotypes between healthy human individuals. The repertoire was sequenced with immunoSEQ multiplex PCR; TCRdb's copy has only in-frame clones and lacks some. Altogether roughly 1,500,000 clones are present, around 98.5% being singletons, with the ten largest covering approximately 0.38%. The CDR3 length is 13 residues. V was pared by 2 bases and J by 3 bases, with 7 bases between. CDR1 and CDR2 (germline): SNHLY, FYNNEI. The TCR was taken from a man under 40 in good health. Sample: naive CD4+ T cells sorted from blood. The subset is: CD45RA+ positively selected. The chain combines TRBV2 with TRBJ1-2; D remains unclear. The CDR3 bases are TGTGCCAGCAGTGAAACCACGGACTATGGCTACACCTTC. Its protein is CASSETTDYGYTF. Filled out from reference TRBV2 and TRBJ1-2, the complete variable domain reads EPEVTQTPSHQVTQMGQEVILRCVPISNHLYFYWYRQILGQKVEFLVSFYNNEISEKSEIFDDQFSVERPDGSNFTLKIRSTKLEDSAMYFCASSETTDYGYTFGSGTRLTVV.